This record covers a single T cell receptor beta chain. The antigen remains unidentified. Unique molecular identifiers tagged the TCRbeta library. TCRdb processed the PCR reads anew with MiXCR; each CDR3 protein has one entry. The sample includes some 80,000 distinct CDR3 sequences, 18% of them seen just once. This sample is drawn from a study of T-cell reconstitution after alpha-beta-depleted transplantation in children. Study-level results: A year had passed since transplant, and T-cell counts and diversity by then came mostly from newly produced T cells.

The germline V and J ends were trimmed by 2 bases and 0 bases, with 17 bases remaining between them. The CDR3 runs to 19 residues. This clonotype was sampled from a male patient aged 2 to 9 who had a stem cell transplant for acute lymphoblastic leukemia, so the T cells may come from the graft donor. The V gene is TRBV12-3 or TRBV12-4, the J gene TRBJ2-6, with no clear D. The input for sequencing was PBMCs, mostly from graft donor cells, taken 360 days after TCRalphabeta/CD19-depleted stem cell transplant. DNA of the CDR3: TGTGCCAGCAGTTTAACAAGAAGGACCACCTACTCTGGGGCCAACGTCCTGACTTTC. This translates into CASSLTRRTTYSGANVLTF.